A single sample is the source of the 4 T cell receptor beta chains below, sequenced in a study of cytotoxic CD8 clonotypes in ibrutinib-treated CLL. Sequencing used immunoSEQ multiplex PCR; TCRdb keeps in-frame clones, though not all of them. The repertoire holds fewer than 300,000 clones, with more than 70% as singletons. The source material was PBMCs, sampled at disease progression, from a patient treated with ibrutinib. Receptor source: a human donor with chronic lymphocytic leukemia.

V usage is TRBV7-3 and J usage is TRBJ2-5; a possible D gene is TRBD2 (7 bases). This CDR3 spans 15 amino acids. Germline CDR1 reads SGHTA; CDR2 reads FQGTGA. V lost 9 bases and J lost 3, with 20 bases in between. In DNA, the CDR3 is TGTGCCAGTAGCATTGGGCGGGGGCTGGAAGAGACCCAGTACTTC. This codes for CASSIGRGLEETQYF.

Only one count was recorded for this clone. The chain is built from TRBV19 and TRBJ2-7, with D perhaps being TRBD1 or TRBD2 (5 bases each). There are 15 residues in the CDR3. V gave up 5 bases and J gave up 3 bases, with 17 bases separating them. Germline assignment: CDR1 LNHDA and CDR2 SQIVND (reference sequence). The CDR3 DNA is TGTGCCAGTAGTGTGAAGCAGGGACCCAACTACGAGCAGTACTTC. Its translation is CASSVKQGPNYEQYF.

Only a few counts were recorded for this clone. This chain links TRBV29-1 with TRBJ1-2, with 7 bases identical to TRBD1. CDR1 and CDR2 (germline): SQVTM, ANQGSEA. The length of the CDR3 is 11 residues. V gave up 6 bases and J gave up 6 bases; unmatched junction bases: 4. The CDR3 region is CSVTGEDGYTF. The CDR3 nucleotides read TGCAGCGTCACAGGGGAAGATGGCTACACCTTC.

The J gene is TRBJ2-7, the V gene TRBV2; D remains ambiguous. The V gene's germline CDR1 is SNHLY and CDR2 FYNNEI. Between the trimmed V and J ends, which lost 2 bases and 6 bases, there was a span of 5 bases. The CDR3 runs 11 residues. For the CDR3, the DNA is TGTGCCAGCAGTGAACCCGTCGAGCAGTACTTC. Translating it yields CASSEPVEQYF.